This T cell receptor beta chain was documented in a study of T-cell reconstitution after alpha-beta-depleted transplantation in children. This clonotype was seen ten or more times. The antigen remains unidentified. Study outcomes and limitations: Fresh T-cell production supplied most of the T-cell counts and diversity seen one year after transplant.

Preparing the TCRbeta library involved the use of unique molecular identifiers. TCRdb re-called the PCR reads through MiXCR, storing one row per CDR3 protein. The sample includes 200,000 or so distinct CDR3 sequences, approximately 8% of them seen just once. The source was PBMCs, mostly from graft donor cells, collected 360 days after TCRalphabeta/CD19-depleted stem cell transplant. The origin of this receptor is a male patient between 2 and 15 years old who had a stem cell transplant for acute myeloid leukemia, so the T cells may come from the graft donor.

The CDR3 here is CASSPQGDGPQHF. The CDR3 DNA is TGTGCCAGCTCACCACAGGGGGACGGGCCCCAGCATTTT. This chain uses TRBV18 with TRBJ1-5, with a weak D call TRBD1 (6 bases). The CDR3 is 13 residues long. Per the germline V gene, CDR1 is KGHSH and CDR2 is LQKENI. V was trimmed by 1 base and J by 9 bases, leaving 10 bases between them.